This T cell receptor beta chain comes out of a study of T cell responses to AZD1222 COVID-19 vaccine. Study-level findings and limits: Clonal diversity was possibly underestimated, and white British individuals and females predominated among donors.

The CDR3 spans 18 residues. Pooling was applied to second doses at about 4 or about 12 weeks. As concerns this clone: Its antigen is unidentified.

TCRdb's copy holds only in-frame clones and misses some; the assay was immunoSEQ multiplex PCR. The sample records some 190,000 clones, roughly 91% being singletons. The starting material was peripheral blood, obtained 28 days after the second AZD1222 dose. The clonotype originates from an adult who received the AZD1222 COVID-19 vaccine. This rearrangement joins TRBV21-1 to TRBJ2-5; no check of the table's D call, TRBD2, against the DNA was made. TRBV21-1 represents a pseudogene. The DNA for the CDR3 is TGTGCCAGCCCGACGGGGCCCGGGACTAGCGGGCAGTTAGAGACCCAGTACTTC. Its translation is CASPTGPGTSGQLETQYF.